What follows are 25 T cell receptor beta chains derived from one specimen sequenced in a study of response to subunit inactivated influenza vaccine. Using its own MiXCR run on the RT-PCR reads, TCRdb lists one record per CDR3 protein. The repertoire holds hundreds of thousands of distinct CDR3 sequences, with roughly 13% as singletons. Sequences were derived from PBMCs from blood, sampled roughly 48 days after vaccination. These receptors all stem from a man aged 45-60 years who received an inactivated influenza vaccine.

This clonotype was seen a few times. The CDR3 nucleotides read TGTGCCAGCAGCCAAGGTCTCCCTACAGCTTCTTATGGCTACACCTTC. As protein: CASSQGLPTASYGYTF. The chain links TRBV3-1 to TRBJ1-2; D remains unclear. The CDR3 sequence is 16 residues long. The germline V gene encodes CDR1 LGHDT and CDR2 YNNKEL (reference sequence). The V end was cut by 1 base, the J end by 5 bases, with 17 bases between.

This clonotype was counted at least ten times. The CDR3 nucleotides read TGCGCCAGCAGCTCTTGGACAGGGTCAGATACGCAGTATTTT. Its protein is CASSSWTGSDTQYF. V gene TRBV5-1 combines with J gene TRBJ2-3; 8 bases match TRBD1. The CDR3 runs 14 residues. The J segment lost 4 bases and the V segment lost 3 bases, leaving 4 bases of the junction unmatched. Per germline, CDR1 SGHRS and CDR2 YFSETQ.

Only a few counts were recorded for this clonotype. This chain uses TRBV4-3 with TRBJ1-6; D is possibly TRBD1 (6 bases). The V gene's germline CDR1 is LGHNA and CDR2 YSLEER. This CDR3 is 14 amino acids long. V dropped 1 base and J dropped 7 bases, with 8 bases sitting between them. CDR3 DNA sequence: TGCGCCAGCAGCCAAGGGACAGAAAATTCACCCCTCCACTTT. This translates into CASSQGTENSPLHF.

The rearrangement joins TRBV28 to TRBJ2-5, with a tentative D call TRBD1 (6 bases). The CDR3 has 13 amino acids. Trimming took off 8 bases at V and 1 base at J, with 11 bases between the two ends. Per the germline V gene, CDR1 is MDHEN and CDR2 is SYDVKM. DNA for the CDR3: TGTGCCAGCGAAGGGGACACCCAAGAGACCCAGTACTTC. Translation gives CASEGDTQETQYF.

The V call is TRBV5-4, the J call TRBJ1-1; D perhaps matches TRBD1 (6 bases). The V and J ends lost 0 bases and 8 bases respectively, with 14 bases between them. Germline V CDR1 and CDR2: SGHNT, YYREEE (reference sequence). The CDR3 is 14 residues long. The CDR3 is CASSLGGQGHEAFF. The CDR3 region has the DNA TGTGCCAGCAGCTTGGGGGGACAAGGTCACGAAGCTTTCTTT.

This clonotype occurred many times. The genes are TRBV7-2 and TRBJ2-7; 7 positions match TRBD1. Germline CDR1 reads SGHTA; CDR2 reads FQGNSA. CDR3 length: 16 amino acids. J gave up 3 bases and V 1 base, and 9 bases lay outside the gene matches. The CDR3, as DNA: TGTGCCAGCAGCTTAGGTGAGGACAGGTCGTTCTACGAGCAGTACTTC. Encoded protein: CASSLGEDRSFYEQYF.

The chain recombines TRBV20-1 with TRBJ2-4, with D possibly matching TRBD2 (5 bases). The germline gives CDR1 DFQATT, CDR2 SNEGSKA (reference sequence). The CDR3 is 15 residues long. Deletions cut 3 bases from V and 7 bases from J, with 19 bases between. The CDR3 DNA reads as TGCAGTGCTAGTAACGAAGTCCTAGCTCGGAACATTCAGTACTTC. Translating gives CSASNEVLARNIQYF.

V usage is TRBV6-2 or TRBV6-3 and J usage is TRBJ2-3, with 7 bases lining up with TRBD1. V shed 0 bases and J 0 bases; nucleotides not matched to a gene: 9. The CDR3 extends over 18 amino acids. In germline, CDR1 is MNHEY, CDR2 SVGEGT. In nucleotides, the CDR3 is TGTGCCAGCAGTTACTCGAGGGCGAGGACAGGAAGCACAGATACGCAGTATTTT. Translating gives CASSYSRARTGSTDTQYF.

The count of this clonotype is one. The rearrangement joins TRBV7-2 to TRBJ2-7; D is perhaps TRBD1 or TRBD2 (5 bases each). Germline V gene lookup returns CDR1 SGHTA and CDR2 FQGNSA. Trimming pared 2 bases from V and 2 bases from J, leaving 13 bases between. The CDR3 length is 15 residues. The CDR3 sequence is CASSLRERGTYEQYF. The CDR3 DNA sequence: TGTGCCAGCAGCTTAAGGGAGAGGGGTACCTACGAGCAGTACTTC.

In this sample, this clonotype turned up a few times. The chain recombines TRBV9 with TRBJ2-7; 11 positions match TRBD1. This CDR3 region has 14 residues. V shed 4 bases and J 5 bases; nucleotides not matched to a gene: 5. The germline V gene encodes CDR1 SGDLS and CDR2 YYNGEE. CDR3 coding DNA: TGTGCCAGCAGCCCGAGGACAGGGGGCCACGAGCAGTACTTC. Protein product: CASSPRTGGHEQYF.

This clonotype occurred many times. The chain couples TRBV20-1 to TRBJ1-5, with D possibly matching TRBD1 (6 bases). CDR3 size: 14 residues. V lost 3 bases, J lost 0 bases, and 9 bases lay in between. Germline-derived CDR1 and CDR2 are DFQATT and SNEGSKA (reference sequence). The CDR3 spells CSARRGGSNQPQHF. CDR3 nucleotide sequence: TGCAGTGCTAGGAGGGGGGGTAGCAATCAGCCCCAGCATTTT.

This clonotype was seen repeatedly, ten times or more. This sequence joins TRBV29-1 and TRBJ2-2, with D unclear. This CDR3 has 14 residues. In germline, CDR1 is SQVTM, CDR2 ANQGSEA. Between the trimmed V and J ends, which lost 3 bases and 3 bases, there was a span of 11 bases. As DNA, the CDR3 is TGCAGCGTTGAGGTGAACAGCCACACCGGGGAGCTGTTTTTT. Its translation is CSVEVNSHTGELFF.

The rearrangement uses TRBV18 and TRBJ2-7; unclear D gene. Germline V gene lookup returns CDR1 KGHSH and CDR2 LQKENI. The CDR3 has 14 residues. The ends were cut back, 3 bases at V and 2 bases at J, with 11 bases in the middle. The CDR3 DNA is TGTGCCAGCTCACCTCCATACCTCCCCTACGAGCAGTACTTC. Encoded protein: CASSPPYLPYEQYF.

This clonotype has only a few counts. The V gene is TRBV7-7, the J gene TRBJ2-1, with 8 bases identical to TRBD2. V shed 2 bases, J shed 7 bases, and the junction held 4 bases outside the gene matches. The CDR3 is 14 residues long. Germline values: CDR1 SSHAT, CDR2 FNYEAQ (reference sequence). CDR3 residues: CASSLLAGPNEQFF. The CDR3 nucleotides are TGTGCCAGCAGCTTACTAGCGGGTCCAAATGAGCAGTTCTTC.

This clonotype occurred many times. The chain combines TRBV21-1 with TRBJ2-6. TRBV21-1 is labeled a pseudogene. CDR3 length: 15 amino acids. The DNA for the CDR3 is TGTGCCAGCAGCAATTTAAGGTCTGGGGCCAACGTCCTGACTTTC. Its protein is CASSNLRSGANVLTF.

The V gene is TRBV24-1, the J gene TRBJ2-1; maybe TRBD2 (6 bases). V was trimmed by 0 bases and J by 8 bases, leaving 7 bases between them. Germline CDR1 reads KGHDR; CDR2 reads SFDVKD. The length of the CDR3 is 13 residues. CDR3 DNA sequence: TGTGCCACCAGTGATTTGTTAGCGGATGAGCAGTTCTTC. Translation: CATSDLLADEQFF.

In DNA, the CDR3 is TGTGCCAGCAGGATGTTTACAGGGTTGAACACTGAAGCTTTCTTT. This codes for CASRMFTGLNTEAFF. The V gene is TRBV2, the J gene TRBJ1-1; weak D call: TRBD1 (6 bases). The CDR3 is 15 amino acids. Trimming removed 6 bases from V and 0 bases from J, with 14 bases in between. The germline V gene has CDR1 SNHLY and CDR2 FYNNEI.

This clonotype was detected a few times. This rearrangement joins TRBV12-3 or TRBV12-4 to TRBJ2-3, with D perhaps matching TRBD2 (7 bases). The length of the CDR3 is 14 residues. V lost 6 bases, J lost 6 bases, and 16 bases lay in between. In DNA form, the CDR3 reads TGTGCCAGCAGCCCGAGGGGGGGCGCGGATACGCAGTATTTT. This gives the protein CASSPRGGADTQYF.

Concerning this clonotype itself: The DNA is left out, because the CDR3 cannot be placed on it with certainty; the CDR3 is given as TCRdb lists it. This chain joins TRBV20-1 and TRBJ2-2; the tabulated D call, TRBD2, remains unverified against the DNA. The CDR3 has 18 residues if both end residues are counted. Germline assignment: CDR1 DFQATT and CDR2 SNEGSKA (reference sequence). CDR3 in amino acids: CSARDSGPASGNTGELFF.

This clonotype was seen more than once but under ten times. The chain joins TRBV20-1 to TRBJ1-4, with TRBD1 identical over 7 bases. Germline V gene sequence: CDR1 DFQATT, CDR2 SNEGSKA (reference sequence). The CDR3 consists of 13 residues. The V gene end was trimmed by 1 base and the J gene end by 4 bases; junction bases not matched to a gene: 0. CDR3 sequence reads: CSARGQGNEKLFF. CDR3 DNA sequence: TGCAGTGCTAGAGGACAGGGTAATGAAAAACTGTTTTTT.

CDR3 loop: CATSGTRVGREAFF. CDR3 sequence (DNA): TGTGCCACCAGCGGGACACGGGTGGGAAGGGAAGCTTTCTTT. The V call is TRBV15, the J call TRBJ1-1, with a tentative D call TRBD1 (6 bases). Germline-derived CDR1 and CDR2 are LNHNV and YYDKDF (reference sequence). CDR3 length: 14 residues. The V end lost 5 bases, the J end lost 8 bases, and 18 bases lay between the germline ends.

The gene calls are TRBV11-1 and TRBJ2-3; TRBD2 matches at 16 bases. J gave up 6 bases and V 4 bases, and 13 bases lay outside the gene matches. Germline V gives CDR1 SGHAT, CDR2 FQDESV (reference sequence). This CDR3 has 19 residues. The CDR3 DNA reads as TGTGCCAGCAGCTACCTGCCGGGACTAGCGGGGGGGAATAGGGATACGCAGTATTTT. Its protein product is CASSYLPGLAGGNRDTQYF. Full variable domain (missing parts from reference TRBV11-1 and TRBJ2-3): EAEVAQSPRYKITEKSQAVAFWCDPISGHATLYWYRQILGQGPELLVQFQDESVVDDSQLPKDRFSAERLKGVDSTLKIQPAELGDSAMYLCASSYLPGLAGGNRDTQYFGPGTRLTVL.

V usage is TRBV12-3 or TRBV12-4 and J usage is TRBJ2-1, with D perhaps TRBD2 (6 bases). The V end lost 6 bases, the J end lost 9 bases, and 15 bases lay between the germline ends. The CDR3 consists of 13 residues. CDR3 loop: CASRGGLGGEQFF. CDR3 coding DNA: TGTGCCAGCAGGGGAGGACTGGGCGGTGAGCAGTTCTTC.

The rearrangement joins TRBV20-1 to TRBJ2-1; D possibly corresponds to TRBD2 (5 bases). The V gene's germline CDR1 is DFQATT and CDR2 SNEGSKA (reference sequence). The CDR3 spans 14 residues. V shed 4 bases and J shed 5 bases, with 15 bases lying between them. CDR3: CSAKQLDWHNEQFF. In nucleotides, the CDR3 is TGCAGTGCTAAACAACTAGACTGGCACAATGAGCAGTTCTTC.

The chain is built from TRBV7-2 and TRBJ1-5; possibly TRBD1 for D (6 bases). This CDR3 comprises 15 residues. CDR1 and CDR2 from the germline V gene are SGHTA and FQGNSA. Trimming cost V 2 bases and J 4 bases, with 12 bases left between them. The CDR3 here is CASSLRQGPNQPQHF. The CDR3 nucleotides are TGTGCCAGCAGCTTAAGGCAGGGGCCAAATCAGCCCCAGCATTTT.